These 23 T cell receptor beta chains came from one sample sequenced in a study of T cell responses to AZD1222 COVID-19 vaccine. Sequencing was performed with immunoSEQ multiplex PCR; in TCRdb, only in-frame clones are kept and a portion is missing. The sample shows roughly 81,000 clones, 80% to 90% of them seen only once. Source: peripheral blood, taken on day 0 of AZD1222 vaccination. These receptors were taken from an adult in good health.

CDR3 sequence reads: CASSQQKTGNTIYF. The CDR3 DNA reads as TGTGCCAGCAGCCAACAGAAGACTGGAAACACCATATATTTT. The chain joins TRBV7-9 to TRBJ1-3; D unresolved. This CDR3 has 14 amino acids. V was clipped by 5 bases and J by 2 bases, with 10 bases between them. The germline V gene has CDR1 SEHNR and CDR2 FQNEAQ (reference sequence).

The V and J genes are TRBV18 and TRBJ2-2; D is unresolved. CDR3 length: 17 residues. V gave up 4 bases and J gave up 2 bases, with 17 bases separating them. CDR1 KGHSH and CDR2 LQKENI come from the germline V gene. The CDR3 DNA sequence: TGTGCCAGCTCACGATCCGAAGTGGGGTCTAACACCGGGGAGCTGTTTTTT. It translates to CASSRSEVGSNTGELFF.

J is TRBJ1-1 and V is TRBV15; 11 bases line up with TRBD1. This CDR3 is 15 amino acids long. V gave up 1 base and J gave up 8 bases; unmatched junction bases: 6. Germline values: CDR1 LNHNV, CDR2 YYDKDF (reference sequence). The CDR3 loop is CATSRGVDRGQEAFF. The DNA of the CDR3 is TGTGCCACCAGCAGAGGGGTGGACAGGGGGCAAGAAGCTTTCTTT.

V is TRBV7-3 and J is TRBJ2-3, with a weak D call TRBD2 (6 bases). The CDR3 has 16 residues. Germline values: CDR1 SGHTA, CDR2 FQGTGA. V shed 2 bases and J shed 8 bases, with 20 bases lying between them. The CDR3 sequence: CASSLSRDFSGGTQYF. The CDR3 region has the DNA TGTGCCAGCAGCTTATCTAGGGACTTCTCCGGGGGTACGCAGTATTTT.

The rearrangement uses TRBV2 and TRBJ1-2; tentatively, D is TRBD1 (6 bases). The germline CDR1 and CDR2 sequences are SNHLY and FYNNEI. Trimming removed 5 bases at V and 8 bases at J, with 15 bases between. This CDR3 is 13 amino acids long. CDR3 bases: TGTGCCAGCAGTTTTGACAGGAGGGGGGGCTACACCTTC. This encodes CASSFDRRGGYTF.

The chain uses TRBV5-4 and TRBJ1-2; tentative D call: TRBD1 (6 bases). The CDR3 covers 13 residues. V gave up 1 base and J gave up 7 bases, with 11 bases separating them. Per germline, CDR1 SGHNT and CDR2 YYREEE (reference sequence). In DNA form, the CDR3 reads TGTGCCAGCAGCTTGAGGGGGGCTGGTGGCTACACCTTC. It is translated as CASSLRGAGGYTF.

This chain links TRBV15 with TRBJ1-1; TRBD1 matches 9 bases. The CDR3 contains 16 residues. Trimming at V came to 3 bases and at J to 4 bases, leaving 9 bases not matched to a gene. Germline V gene lookup returns CDR1 LNHNV and CDR2 YYDKDF (reference sequence). CDR3 nucleotide sequence: TGTGCCACCAGCAGGGGACAGGGAAGTTGGAGCACTGAAGCTTTCTTT. Amino acids: CATSRGQGSWSTEAFF.

This clone showed up just a few times. J is TRBJ2-2 and V is TRBV19; TRBD1 might be the D (5 bases). This CDR3 region has 15 residues. V lost 3 bases and J 7 bases, leaving 15 bases between the germline ends. Germline CDR1 is LNHDA and CDR2 is SQIVND (reference sequence). The CDR3 spells CASSIGSAGIGELFF. As DNA, the CDR3 is TGTGCCAGTAGTATCGGATCGGCAGGGATCGGGGAGCTGTTTTTT. Full variable domain (missing parts from reference TRBV19 and TRBJ2-2): DGGITQSPKYLFRKEGQNVTLSCEQNLNHDAMYWYRQDPGQGLRLIYYSQIVNDFQKGDIAEGYSVSREKKESFPLTVTSAQKNPTAFYLCASSIGSAGIGELFFGEGSRLTVL.

CDR3 protein: CASTIQGHLNYGYTF. CDR3 bases: TGTGCCAGCACCATCCAGGGGCATCTTAACTATGGCTACACCTTC. The chain carries TRBV2 and TRBJ1-2; perhaps TRBD1 as D (6 bases). CDR1 is SNHLY, CDR2 FYNNEI, per germline. The CDR3 extends over 15 amino acids. V shed 7 bases and J shed 1 base, with 16 bases lying between them.

This rearrangement joins TRBV30 to TRBJ1-2; D not certain. The CDR3 totals 13 residues. The V and J ends lost 0 bases and 3 bases respectively, with 8 bases between them. The germline V gene has CDR1 GTSNPN and CDR2 SVGIG (reference sequence). As DNA, the CDR3 is TGTGCCTGGAGTGTAGGCTTTGACTATGGCTACACCTTC. Translating gives CAWSVGFDYGYTF.

The J gene is TRBJ2-3, the V gene TRBV27; D gene uncertain. The CDR3 is made up of 15 amino acids. CDR1 MNHEY and CDR2 SMNVEV come from the germline V gene (reference sequence). V dropped 5 bases and J dropped 0 bases, with 12 bases sitting between them. The CDR3 here is CASSRLTTSTDTQYF. In DNA form, the CDR3 reads TGTGCCAGCAGTCGACTGACAACTAGCACAGATACGCAGTATTTT.

This clone appeared a few times. The V gene is TRBV4-1, the J gene TRBJ1-4; D may be TRBD1 (5 bases). The CDR3 runs 15 residues. Trimming pared 4 bases from V and 10 bases from J, leaving 19 bases between. Germline V gene sequence: CDR1 MGHRA, CDR2 YSYEKL. The CDR3 region is CASSPGWTLVGKLFF. In DNA, the CDR3 is TGCGCCAGCAGCCCCGGTTGGACACTGGTCGGAAAACTGTTTTTT.

The genes are TRBV27 and TRBJ1-2, with D unresolved. The CDR3 has 14 amino acids. Germline V gives CDR1 MNHEY, CDR2 SMNVEV (reference sequence). Trimming removed 6 bases from V and 4 bases from J, with 15 bases in between. CDR3 protein: CASRGFLAGYGYTF. CDR3 bases: TGTGCCAGCAGGGGCTTCCTGGCGGGCTATGGCTACACCTTC.

This clone was recorded once. The rearrangement links TRBV12-3 or TRBV12-4 to TRBJ2-1; the D is unclear. Trimming shortened V by 3 bases and J by 6 bases, and 6 bases separated the two germline ends. The CDR3 is 12 amino acids. The DNA for the CDR3 is TGTGCCAGCAGTTTTTTTGGCAATGAGCAGTTCTTC. Residues: CASSFFGNEQFF.

The chain joins TRBV14 to TRBJ1-1; no clear D. V was cut by 1 base and J by 11 bases, with 17 bases left in between. The CDR3 runs 14 residues. CDR1 and CDR2 from the germline V gene are SGHDN and FVKESK. CDR3 sequence reads: CASSQVAMGGSAFF. The CDR3 region has the DNA TGTGCCAGCAGCCAAGTAGCTATGGGCGGATCGGCTTTCTTT.

V is TRBV9 and J is TRBJ1-2; the match to TRBD1 covers 7 bases. In germline, CDR1 is SGDLS, CDR2 YYNGEE. The CDR3 extends over 16 amino acids. J lost 2 bases, V lost 2 bases, and 9 bases had no gene match. The CDR3 coding sequence is TGTGCCAGCAGCGTTGTTGACAGGGACCCGAACTATGGCTACACCTTC. It translates to CASSVVDRDPNYGYTF.

The chain couples TRBV11-3 to TRBJ1-1, with unresolved D. The germline V gene has CDR1 SGHNT and CDR2 YENEEA. The CDR3 totals 14 residues. V dropped 0 bases and J dropped 0 bases, with 5 bases sitting between them. DNA of the CDR3: TGTGCCAGCAGCTTAGATCAAGTGAACACTGAAGCTTTCTTT. Translated: CASSLDQVNTEAFF.

The gene calls are TRBV28 and TRBJ1-3, with D hard to call. Trimming took off 2 bases at V and 0 bases at J, with 2 bases between the two ends. The germline gives CDR1 MDHEN, CDR2 SYDVKM. The CDR3 totals 13 residues. In nucleotides, the CDR3 is TGTGCCAGCAGTTTACTCTCTGGAAACACCATATATTTT. The encoded protein is CASSLLSGNTIYF. The full variable domain, completed using reference TRBV28 and TRBJ1-3, is DVKVTQSSRYLVKRTGEKVFLECVQDMDHENMFWYRQDPGLGLRLIYFSYDVKMKEKGDIPEGYSVSREKKERFSLILESASTNQTSMYLCASSLLSGNTIYFGEGSWLTVV.

V gene TRBV6-5 combines with J gene TRBJ2-7; either TRBD1 or TRBD2 may fit D (5 bases each). The ends were cut back, 6 bases at V and 7 bases at J, with 16 bases in the middle. This CDR3 spans 13 amino acids. Per the germline V gene, CDR1 is MNHEY and CDR2 is SVGAGI. CDR3 nucleotides: TGTGCCAGCAGAAGGGACGGTACGGGGGAGCAGTACTTC. Its protein is CASRRDGTGEQYF.

This sequence joins TRBV28 and TRBJ2-3; 7 bases line up with TRBD2. Germline-derived CDR1 and CDR2 are MDHEN and SYDVKM. The ends lost 1 base at V and 7 bases at J; junction bases unmatched: 11. There are 16 residues in the CDR3. The CDR3 spells CASSLYRAGSEHTQYF. The CDR3 nucleotides are TGTGCCAGCAGTTTATACAGAGCGGGATCGGAACATACGCAGTATTTT. The full variable domain, in which reference TRBV28 and TRBJ2-3 provide the parts outside the CDR3, is DVKVTQSSRYLVKRTGEKVFLECVQDMDHENMFWYRQDPGLGLRLIYFSYDVKMKEKGDIPEGYSVSREKKERFSLILESASTNQTSMYLCASSLYRAGSEHTQYFGPGTRLTVL.

The rearrangement links TRBV27 to TRBJ2-7; no clear D gene. The V gene lost 0 bases and the J gene lost 7 bases, with 10 bases spanning the gap. The CDR3 has 13 amino acids. The germline CDR1 and CDR2 sequences are MNHEY and SMNVEV (reference sequence). As DNA, the CDR3 is TGTGCCAGCAGTTTATCCCCCCTCAGAGAGCAGTACTTC. Protein product: CASSLSPLREQYF.

The chain carries TRBV7-9 and TRBJ1-1; D may be TRBD1 (6 bases). Deletions cut 1 base from V and 6 bases from J, with 24 bases between. CDR1 and CDR2 (germline): SEHNR, FQNEAQ (reference sequence). This CDR3 comprises 18 residues. This CDR3 is CASSLGVAGVAFSAEAFF. The CDR3 DNA is TGTGCCAGCAGCTTAGGGGTGGCAGGGGTAGCCTTCTCCGCTGAAGCTTTCTTT.

V gene TRBV25-1 combines with J gene TRBJ1-4; D unclear. Between the trimmed V and J ends, which lost 7 bases and 7 bases, there was a span of 25 bases. Per the germline V gene, CDR1 is MGHDK and CDR2 is SYGVNS. This CDR3 has 17 residues. The CDR3 DNA sequence: TGTGCCAGCAACCCCCTGGAGGTTAGGGTAGAAGGTGAAAAACTGTTTTTT. Translated: CASNPLEVRVEGEKLFF.